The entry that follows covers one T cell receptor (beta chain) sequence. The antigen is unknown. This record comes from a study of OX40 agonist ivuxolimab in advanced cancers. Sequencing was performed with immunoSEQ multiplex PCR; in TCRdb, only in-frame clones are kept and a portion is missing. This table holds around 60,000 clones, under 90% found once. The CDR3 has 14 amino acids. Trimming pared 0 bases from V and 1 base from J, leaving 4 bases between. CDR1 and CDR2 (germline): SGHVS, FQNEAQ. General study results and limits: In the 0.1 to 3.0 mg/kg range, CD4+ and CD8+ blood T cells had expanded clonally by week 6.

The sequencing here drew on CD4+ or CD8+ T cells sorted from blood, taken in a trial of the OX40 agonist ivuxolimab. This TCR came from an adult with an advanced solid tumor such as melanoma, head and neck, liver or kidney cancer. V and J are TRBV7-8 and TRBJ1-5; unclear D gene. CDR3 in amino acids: CASSLANSNQPQHF. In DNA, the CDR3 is TGTGCCAGCAGCTTAGCGAACAGCAATCAGCCCCAGCATTTT.